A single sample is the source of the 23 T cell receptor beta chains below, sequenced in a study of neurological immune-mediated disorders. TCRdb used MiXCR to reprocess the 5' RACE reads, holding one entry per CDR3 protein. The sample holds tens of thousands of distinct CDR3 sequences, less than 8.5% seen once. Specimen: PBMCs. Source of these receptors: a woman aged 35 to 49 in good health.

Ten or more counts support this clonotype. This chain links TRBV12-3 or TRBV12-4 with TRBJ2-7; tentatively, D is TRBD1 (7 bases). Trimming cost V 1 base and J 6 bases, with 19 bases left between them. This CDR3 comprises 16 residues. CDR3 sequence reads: CASSLVGGGAVSEQYF. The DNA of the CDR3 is TGTGCCAGCAGTTTAGTAGGGGGCGGGGCCGTGAGCGAGCAGTACTTC.

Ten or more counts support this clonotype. The CDR3 region is CASSLTAGGYNEQFF. The CDR3, as DNA: TGCGCCAGCAGCTTAACGGCGGGAGGATACAATGAGCAGTTCTTC. This chain links TRBV5-1 with TRBJ2-1, with 8 bases that match TRBD2. Germline V gives CDR1 SGHRS, CDR2 YFSETQ. Trimming cost V 2 bases and J 4 bases; bases outside gene matches: 5. The CDR3 extends over 15 amino acids.

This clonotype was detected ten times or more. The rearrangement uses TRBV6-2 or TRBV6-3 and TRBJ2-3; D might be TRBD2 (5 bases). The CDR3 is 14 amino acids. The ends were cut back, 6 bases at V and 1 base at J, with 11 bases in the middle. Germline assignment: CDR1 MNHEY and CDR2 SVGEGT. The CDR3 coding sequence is TGTGCCAGCAGACGGGATTGGGGCACAGATACGCAGTATTTT. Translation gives CASRRDWGTDTQYF.

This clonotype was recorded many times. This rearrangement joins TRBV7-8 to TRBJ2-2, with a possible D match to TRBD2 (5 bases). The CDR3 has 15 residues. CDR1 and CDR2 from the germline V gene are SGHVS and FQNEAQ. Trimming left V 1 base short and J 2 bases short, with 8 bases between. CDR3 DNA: TGTGCCAGCAGCTTAGGAGGGATAAACACCGGGGAGCTGTTTTTT. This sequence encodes CASSLGGINTGELFF.

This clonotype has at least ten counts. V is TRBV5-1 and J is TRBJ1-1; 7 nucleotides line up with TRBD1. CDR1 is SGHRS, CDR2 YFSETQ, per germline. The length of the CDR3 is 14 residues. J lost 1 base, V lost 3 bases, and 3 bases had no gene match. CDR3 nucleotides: TGCGCCAGCAGCTCAGGGACAGCGAACACTGAAGCTTTCTTT. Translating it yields CASSSGTANTEAFF.

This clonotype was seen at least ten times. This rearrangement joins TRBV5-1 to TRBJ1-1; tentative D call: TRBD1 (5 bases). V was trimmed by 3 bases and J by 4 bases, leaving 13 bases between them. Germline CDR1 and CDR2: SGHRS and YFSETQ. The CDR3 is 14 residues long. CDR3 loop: CASSSGGGTTEAFF. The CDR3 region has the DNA TGCGCCAGCAGCTCGGGGGGGGGAACCACTGAAGCTTTCTTT.

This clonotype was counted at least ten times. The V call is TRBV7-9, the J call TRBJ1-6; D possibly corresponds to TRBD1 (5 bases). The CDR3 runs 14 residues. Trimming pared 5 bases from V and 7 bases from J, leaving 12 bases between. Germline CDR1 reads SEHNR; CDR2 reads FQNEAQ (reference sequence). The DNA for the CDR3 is TGTGCCAGCAGCCTGACAGACTCCAATTCACCCCTCCACTTT. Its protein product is CASSLTDSNSPLHF.

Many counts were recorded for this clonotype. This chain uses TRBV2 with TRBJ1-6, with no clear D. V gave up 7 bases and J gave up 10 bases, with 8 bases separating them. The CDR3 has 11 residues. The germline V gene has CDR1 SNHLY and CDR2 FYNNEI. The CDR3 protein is CASKVESPLHF. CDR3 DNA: TGTGCCAGCAAAGTAGAGTCACCCCTCCACTTT.

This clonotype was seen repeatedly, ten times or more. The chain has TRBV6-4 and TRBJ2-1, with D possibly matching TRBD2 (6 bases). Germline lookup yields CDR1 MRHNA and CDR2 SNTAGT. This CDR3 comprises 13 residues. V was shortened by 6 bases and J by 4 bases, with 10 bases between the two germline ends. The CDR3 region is CASSRDLYNEQFF. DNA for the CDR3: TGTGCCAGCAGCAGGGACTTATACAATGAGCAGTTCTTC.

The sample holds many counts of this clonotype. CDR3 DNA sequence: TGCAGTGCTAGCCCGAATAGCGGGAGGGGGTACAATGAGCAGTTCTTC. It translates to CSASPNSGRGYNEQFF. The V call is TRBV20-1, the J call TRBJ2-1; 11 bases are a match to TRBD2. V gave up 3 bases and J gave up 4 bases; unmatched junction bases: 8. This CDR3 has 16 residues. Germline V CDR1 and CDR2: DFQATT, SNEGSKA (reference sequence).

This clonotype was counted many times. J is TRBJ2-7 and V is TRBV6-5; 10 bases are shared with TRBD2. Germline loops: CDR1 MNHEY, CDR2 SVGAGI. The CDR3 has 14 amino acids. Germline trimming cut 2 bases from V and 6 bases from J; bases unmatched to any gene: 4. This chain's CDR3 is CASSYLAGEFEQYF. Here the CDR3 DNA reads TGTGCCAGCAGTTACCTAGCGGGAGAGTTCGAGCAGTACTTC.

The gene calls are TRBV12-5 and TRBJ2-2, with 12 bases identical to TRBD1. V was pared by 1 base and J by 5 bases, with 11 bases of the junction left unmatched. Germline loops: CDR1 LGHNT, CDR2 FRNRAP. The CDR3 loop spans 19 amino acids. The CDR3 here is CASGLGLSGTGGRTGELFF. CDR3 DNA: TGTGCTAGTGGTTTGGGCCTCTCCGGGACAGGGGGCAGAACCGGGGAGCTGTTTTTT.

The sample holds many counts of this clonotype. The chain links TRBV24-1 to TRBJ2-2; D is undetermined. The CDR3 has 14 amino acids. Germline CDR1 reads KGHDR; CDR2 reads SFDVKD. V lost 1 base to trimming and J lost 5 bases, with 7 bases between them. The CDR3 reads CATSDFKETGELFF. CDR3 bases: TGTGCCACCAGTGATTTTAAGGAGACCGGGGAGCTGTTTTTT.

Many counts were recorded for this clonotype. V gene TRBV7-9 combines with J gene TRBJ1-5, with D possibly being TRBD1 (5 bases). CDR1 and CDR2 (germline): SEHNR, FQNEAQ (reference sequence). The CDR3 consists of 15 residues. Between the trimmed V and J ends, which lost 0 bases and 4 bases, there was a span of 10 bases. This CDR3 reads CASSLAGTKNQPQHF. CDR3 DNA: TGTGCCAGCAGCTTAGCAGGGACGAAGAATCAGCCCCAGCATTTT.

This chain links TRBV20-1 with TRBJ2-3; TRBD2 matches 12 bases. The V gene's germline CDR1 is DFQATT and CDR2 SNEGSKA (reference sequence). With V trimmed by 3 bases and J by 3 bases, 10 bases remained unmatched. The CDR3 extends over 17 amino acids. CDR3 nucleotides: TGCAGTGCTAGGATCCTTCCTAGCGGGGGGGAGACAGATACGCAGTATTTT. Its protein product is CSARILPSGGETDTQYF.

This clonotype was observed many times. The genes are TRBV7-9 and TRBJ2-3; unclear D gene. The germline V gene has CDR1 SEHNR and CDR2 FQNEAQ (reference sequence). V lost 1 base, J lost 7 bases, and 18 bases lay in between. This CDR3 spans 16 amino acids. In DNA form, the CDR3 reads TGTGCCAGCAGCTTAGTGTATAGACGCGGCCGTCATACGCAGTATTTT. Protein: CASSLVYRRGRHTQYF.

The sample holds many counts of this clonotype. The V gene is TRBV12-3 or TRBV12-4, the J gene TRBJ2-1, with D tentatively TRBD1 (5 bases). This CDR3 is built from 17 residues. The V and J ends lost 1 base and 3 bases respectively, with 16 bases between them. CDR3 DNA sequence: TGTGCCAGCAGTTTAGGGACGGACACGGTTTTCTACAATGAGCAGTTCTTC. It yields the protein CASSLGTDTVFYNEQFF.

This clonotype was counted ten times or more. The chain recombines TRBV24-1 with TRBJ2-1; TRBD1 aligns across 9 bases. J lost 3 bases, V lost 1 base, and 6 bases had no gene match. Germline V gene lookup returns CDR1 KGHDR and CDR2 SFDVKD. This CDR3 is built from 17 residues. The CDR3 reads CATSDFPRDRVYNEQFF. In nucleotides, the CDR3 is TGTGCCACCAGTGATTTCCCCCGGGACAGGGTCTACAATGAGCAGTTCTTC.

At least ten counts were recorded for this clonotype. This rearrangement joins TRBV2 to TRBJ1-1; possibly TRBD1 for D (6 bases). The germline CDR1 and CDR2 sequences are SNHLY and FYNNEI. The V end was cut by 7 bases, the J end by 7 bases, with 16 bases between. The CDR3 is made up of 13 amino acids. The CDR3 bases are TGTGCCAGCACGAAGGGGGAAATAAGTGAAGCTTTCTTT. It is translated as CASTKGEISEAFF. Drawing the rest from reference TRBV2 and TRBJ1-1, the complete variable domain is EPEVTQTPSHQVTQMGQEVILRCVPISNHLYFYWYRQILGQKVEFLVSFYNNEISEKSEIFDDQFSVERPDGSNFTLKIRSTKLEDSAMYFCASTKGEISEAFFGQGTRLTVV.

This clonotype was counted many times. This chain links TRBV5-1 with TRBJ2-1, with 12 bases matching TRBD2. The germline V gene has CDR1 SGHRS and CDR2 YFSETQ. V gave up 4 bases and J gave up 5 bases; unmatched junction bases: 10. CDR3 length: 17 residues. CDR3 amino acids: CASSQRLAGVVNNEQFF. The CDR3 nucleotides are TGCGCCAGCAGCCAGAGACTAGCGGGAGTGGTAAACAATGAGCAGTTCTTC.

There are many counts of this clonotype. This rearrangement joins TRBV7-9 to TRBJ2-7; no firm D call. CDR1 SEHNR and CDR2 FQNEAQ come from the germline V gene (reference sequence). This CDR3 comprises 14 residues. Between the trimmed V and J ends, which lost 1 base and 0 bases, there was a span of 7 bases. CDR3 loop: CASSLGTASYEQYV. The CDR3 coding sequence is TGTGCCAGCAGCTTAGGGACGGCCTCCTACGAGCAGTACGTC.

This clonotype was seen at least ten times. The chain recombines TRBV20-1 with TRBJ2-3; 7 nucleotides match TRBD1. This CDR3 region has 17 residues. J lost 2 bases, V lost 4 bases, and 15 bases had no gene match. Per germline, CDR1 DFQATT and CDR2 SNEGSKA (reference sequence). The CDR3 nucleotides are TGCAGTGCTACCCCTAGGGACAGCGTTTGGAACACAGATACGCAGTATTTT. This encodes CSATPRDSVWNTDTQYF.

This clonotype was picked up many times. The CDR3 protein is CASSYDRKYGYTF. The CDR3 region has the DNA TGTGCCAGCAGTTACGACAGGAAATATGGCTACACCTTC. This chain uses TRBV6-5 with TRBJ1-2; possible D gene TRBD1, 6 bases. V was pared by 2 bases and J by 5 bases, with 9 bases between. The length of the CDR3 is 13 residues. Germline CDR1 and CDR2: MNHEY and SVGAGI.